A selection of T cell receptor beta chains follows, all from one sample in a study of T cells in Graves' hyperthyroidism and ophthalmopathy. A single record per CDR3 protein comes from TCRdb applying MiXCR to the multiplex PCR reads. Of about 290,000 distinct CDR3 sequences in the sample, roughly an eighth were seen once. Sequencing used blood. The receptors were gathered from a woman in her 40s with Graves' hyperthyroidism. Each CDR3 is given with its conserved first and last residue. The D gene is left open where the match is weak. A row's size may be missing; if present it is once, few, many or a size class.

>many|NA|TRBJ1-1|TRBV13
TGTGCCAGCAGCTTAGGCTTTAGGAACACTGAAGCTTTCTTT
CASSLGFRNTEAFF
>few|NA|TRBJ1-3|TRBV19
TGTGCCAGTAGTCCCTCGGGGGGACTCTCTGGAAACACCATATATTTT
CASSPSGGLSGNTIYF
>NA|TRBD1|TRBJ2-1|TRBV15
TGTGCCACCCGGACAGGCAACTCCTACAATGAGCAGTTCTTC
CATRTGNSYNEQFF
>many|NA|TRBJ2-7|TRBV12-3/TRBV12-4
TGTGCCACCCGGGCAGGGGACACCTACGAGCAGTACTTC
CATRAGDTYEQYF
>many|NA|TRBJ2-7|TRBV3-1
TGTGCCAGCAGCCAAGGGACAGCCAACTCCTACGAGCAGTACTTC
CASSQGTANSYEQYF
>many|NA|TRBJ1-2|TRBV12-3/TRBV12-4
TGTGCCAGCAGTATGAGCCGCCCCGGACAGCTCCATGGCTACACCTTC
CASSMSRPGQLHGYTF
>few|NA|TRBJ1-2|TRBV9
TGTGCCAGCAGCCCCAGACGCGGACAGTCTAACTATGGCTACACCTTC
CASSPRRGQSNYGYTF
>many|TRBD2|TRBJ2-5|TRBV20-1
TGCAGTGCTAGACTAGCGGGAGAGACCCAGTACTTC
CSARLAGETQYF
>NA|TRBD2|TRBJ2-1|TRBV24-1
TGTGCCACCCAGCGGGACCAGAGCTCCTACAATGAGCAGTTCTTC
CATQRDQSSYNEQFF
>NA|NA|TRBJ1-6|TRBV20-1
TGCAGTGCTAGTGGGGGGTTGGGGCTTAAAGGGAATTCACCCCTCCACTTT
CSASGGLGLKGNSPLHF